A selection of T cell receptor beta chains follows, all from one sample in a study of Ad26.COV2.S vaccination and SARS-CoV-2 variants. Profiling relied on immunoSEQ multiplex PCR, and the TCRdb table lists in-frame clones only, not all of them. The sample contains about 680,000 clones, around 92% of which appear only once. This material consisted of peripheral blood, taken in a trial of Ad26.COV2.S vaccine versus placebo. The receptors shown here come from a person aged 18-65 years who received the Ad26.COV2.S COVID-19 vaccine or a placebo. Each CDR3 is given with its conserved first and last residue. D genes are given only for firm matches. Size values are once, few and many counts, or a class for expanded clones, and some rows have none.

v_call	d_call	j_call	clone_size	cdr3_nt	cdr3_aa
TRBV5-4	.	TRBJ2-1	.	TGTGCCAGCAGCTTGTGGACGGAGCAGTCTTTCTTC	CASSLWTEQSFF
TRBV12-3/TRBV12-4	.	TRBJ1-1	.	TGTGCCAGCAGCCCGGGCGGCACTGAAGCTTTCTTT	CASSPGGTEAFF
TRBV18	TRBD2	TRBJ2-5	.	TGTGCCAGCTCACCTACACTAGCGGGTCAAGAGACCCAGTACTTC	CASSPTLAGQETQYF
TRBV5-1	TRBD2	TRBJ2-5	once	TGCGCCAGCAGCTTGCCCCCTGCGGGGGTCCAAGAGACCCAGTACTTC	CASSLPPAGVQETQYF
TRBV2	.	TRBJ2-5	.	TGTGCCAGCAGGGGCGGGACCGGGGGAGAGACCCAGTACTTC	CASRGGTGGETQYF
TRBV5-1	.	TRBJ2-3	once	TGCGCCAGCAGTCAAAGTTCTAGCACAGATACGCAGTATTTT	CASSQSSSTDTQYF
TRBV7-6	.	TRBJ1-6	.	TGTGCCAGCAGCTCCTTGTCCGGCGATTCACCCCTCCACTTT	CASSSLSGDSPLHF
TRBV4-3	.	TRBJ1-3	once	TGCGCCAGCAGCCAAGGGACAGTTACTGGAAACACCATATATTTT	CASSQGTVTGNTIYF
TRBV24-1	TRBD1	TRBJ2-1	once	TGTGCCACCAGTGATGCCGGGACAGGGGGCTTGAATGAGCAGTTCTTC	CATSDAGTGGLNEQFF
TRBV7-2	TRBD1	TRBJ2-7	.	TGTGCCAGCAGCCCAACAGGGGGTTCCTACGAGCAGTACTTC	CASSPTGGSYEQYF
TRBV6-5	.	TRBJ2-3	.	TGTGCCAGCAGTTACGTGTGCTGCCCGGCAGATACGCAGTATTTT	CASSYVCCPADTQYF
TRBV30	TRBD2	TRBJ2-5	.	TGTGCCTGGAGTGTACCGGCAGCGGGGCGAGAGACCCAGTACTTC	CAWSVPAAGRETQYF
TRBV5-4	TRBD1	TRBJ2-3	once	TGTGCCAGCAGCGGACAGGGGGGTCCCACAGATACGCAGTATTTT	CASSGQGGPTDTQYF
TRBV2	.	TRBJ1-4	.	TGTGCCAGCAGTGAAGGGACCGGGACTGCAACTAATGAAAAACTGTTTTTT	CASSEGTGTATNEKLFF
TRBV18	TRBD1	TRBJ1-5	.	TGTGCCAGCTCACCACCAAGGGGGCCCAATCAGCCCCAGCATTTT	CASSPPRGPNQPQHF
TRBV3-1/TRBV3-2	.	TRBJ1-6	.	TGTGCCAGCAGCTTAAGGGTGGATAATTCACCCCTCCACTTT	CASSLRVDNSPLHF
TRBV19	.	TRBJ2-1	once	TGTGCCACTCGGACCGGGTCCTACAATGAGCAGTTCTTC	CATRTGSYNEQFF
TRBV19	TRBD1	TRBJ2-7	.	TGTGCCAGTTCTCCGGGACAGTCCTACGAGCAGTACTTC	CASSPGQSYEQYF
TRBV6-4	TRBD2	TRBJ2-1	.	TGTGCCAGCAGTGACACTAGCGGGGGGTACAATGAGCAGTTCTTC	CASSDTSGGYNEQFF
TRBV21-1	.	TRBJ1-1	.	TGTGCCAGCAGCAAAGGCGGGCGTCTCCCTGAAGCTTTCTTT	CASSKGGRLPEAFF
TRBV27	TRBD2	TRBJ2-7	.	TGTGCCAGCAGTAATCCTAGCGGGAGGGCCGTGTACGAGCAGTACTTC	CASSNPSGRAVYEQYF
TRBV29-1	.	TRBJ1-4	.	TGCAGCGTTGACGGGGACTTAACTAATGAAAAACTGTTTTTT	CSVDGDLTNEKLFF
TRBV7-6	TRBD2	TRBJ2-1	.	TGTGCCAGCAGCTTAGACGGGACTAGCTATGAGCAGTTCTTC	CASSLDGTSYEQFF
TRBV9	.	TRBJ1-6	.	TGTGCCAGCAGCGTTGGGGCTCCGAATTCACCCCTCCACTTT	CASSVGAPNSPLHF
TRBV12-3/TRBV12-4	.	TRBJ2-7	few	TGTGCCAGCAGTTTAGGCCACGAGCAGTACTTC	CASSLGHEQYF
TRBV7-9	.	TRBJ2-5	few	TGTGCCAGCAGCTTAAGGGCGGAGACCCAGTACTTC	CASSLRAETQYF